This T cell receptor beta chain was sequenced during a study of T cells after yellow fever vaccination. This clonotype was counted only a few times. Its antigen is undetermined. Findings and caveats of the study: Clones from primary vaccination mostly reappeared after the booster (96% CD4, over 85% CD8).

TCRdb used MiXCR to reprocess the 5' RACE reads, holding one entry per CDR3 protein. The repertoire consists of a few hundred thousand distinct CDR3 sequences, with approximately 10% occurring once and the leading ten covering around 20%. The clonotype was recovered from a man between 18 and 35 years old who received the YFV17D yellow fever vaccine. The input for sequencing was PBMCs, taken on the day of the first yellow fever vaccination.

Written as DNA, the CDR3 is TGTGCCAGCAGCGTGCCCAGGGGTCGGGGGGCCAACGTCCTGACTTTC. As protein: CASSVPRGRGANVLTF. V is TRBV9 and J is TRBJ2-6; possible D gene TRBD1, 6 bases. V was cut by 2 bases and J by 4 bases, with 13 bases left in between. The CDR3 has 16 amino acids. Per germline, CDR1 SGDLS and CDR2 YYNGEE.